This T cell receptor (beta chain) was profiled in a study of T cells in Graves' hyperthyroidism and ophthalmopathy. Amplification of TCR beta CDR3 regions used RNA as the template. HTBI primers were used for first-round RT-PCR of the TCR CDR3. TCRdb processed the multiplex PCR reads anew with MiXCR; each CDR3 protein has one entry. The table has over 300,000 distinct CDR3 sequences, roughly 13% seen once. Findings of the study overall: Ophthalmopathy onset followed model prediction by a median about 6.9 months.

In the ophthalmopathy cohort, Clinical Activity Score was at least 3, NOSPECS grade at least 4, and duration under 3 months. Diagnoses were made from clinical symptoms, serum measures (thyroxine and TRAb), thyroid ultrasound and orbital computed tomography. The PBMCs were taken from about 10 ml of fresh peripheral blood. This clonotype was seen only a few times. As yet, its antigen is unknown. The length of the CDR3 is 15 residues. Germline loops: CDR1 DFQATT, CDR2 SNEGSKA (reference sequence). The V and J ends lost 5 bases and 8 bases, in that order; junction bases with no gene match: 16. V and J are TRBV20-1 and TRBJ1-2; 8 nucleotides match TRBD1. Sequencing was done on a sample of blood. The receptor comes from a woman in her forties with Graves' ophthalmopathy. CDR3 DNA sequence: TGCAGTGCTCTGAACCATGGACAGGGAGTGAAAGGCTACACCTTC. Its translation: CSALNHGQGVKGYTF.